A selection of T cell receptor beta chains follows, all from one sample in a study of cytomegalovirus exposure and HLA in healthy donors. Sequencing used immunoSEQ multiplex PCR; TCRdb keeps in-frame clones, though not all of them. Of about 160,000 clones listed, 80% to 85% are singletons. Sequencing used PBMCs. The source is a girl aged 2 to 9 in good health and CMV-seropositive. Each CDR3 is given with its conserved first and last residue. The D gene is left open where the match is weak. Clone size is shown for a subset of rows, as once, few, many or a class of expanded clone.

>TRBV14|.|17|TRBD1|TRBJ1-2
CASSQGGTGPVSGGYTF
TGTGCCAGCAGCCAAGGGGGGACAGGGCCTGTTTCGGGAGGCTACACCTTC
>TRBV2|few|13|TRBD2|TRBJ2-1
CASSEDLADEQFF
TGTGCCAGCAGTGAAGATCTAGCGGATGAGCAGTTCTTC
>TRBV5-4|.|14|.|TRBJ2-5
CASSLDTQSETQYF
TGTGCCAGCAGCTTGGACACCCAATCAGAGACCCAGTACTTC
>TRBV9|.|13|.|TRBJ1-1
CASSVEGGLEAFF
TGTGCCAGCAGCGTAGAAGGGGGTCTTGAAGCTTTCTTT
>TRBV27|.|17|TRBD2|TRBJ2-2
CASSPGTSGRRTGELFF
TGTGCCAGCAGTCCCGGGACTAGCGGGAGGCGGACCGGGGAGCTGTTTTTT
>TRBV5-1|.|14|.|TRBJ2-1
CASSNRDFYNEQFF
TGCGCCAGCAGTAACAGAGATTTCTACAATGAGCAGTTCTTC
>TRBV19|.|15|TRBD1|TRBJ1-1
CASSADRGGNTEAFF
TGTGCCAGTAGTGCGGACAGGGGAGGGAACACTGAAGCTTTCTTT
>TRBV5-4|.|15|TRBD2|TRBJ2-1
CASSSGLARRDEQFF
TGTGCCAGCAGCTCGGGACTAGCGCGGCGGGATGAGCAGTTCTTC
>TRBV9|.|15|.|TRBJ1-3
CASSDRKGEGNTIYF
TGTGCCAGCAGCGATCGGAAGGGGGAGGGAAACACCATATATTTT
>TRBV4-1|.|20|TRBD2|TRBJ2-7
CASSPLGLAGFTVGLYEQYF
TGCGCCAGCAGCCCCTTGGGACTAGCGGGATTTACCGTGGGCCTCTACGAGCAGTACTTC
>TRBV4-2|.|16|TRBD2|TRBJ2-7
CASSWDYGTSANEQYF
TGTGCCAGCAGCTGGGACTACGGGACTAGCGCCAACGAGCAGTACTTC
>TRBV28|.|12|.|TRBJ1-1
CASSYRVDRAFF
TGTGCCAGCAGTTACAGGGTGGATAGGGCTTTCTTT
>TRBV15|.|13|.|TRBJ2-3
CATSRVGGDTQYF
TGTGCCACCAGCAGAGTCGGCGGAGATACGCAGTATTTT
>TRBV18|.|13|.|TRBJ2-7
CASSPRTAYEQYF
TGTGCCAGCTCACCTAGGACAGCCTACGAGCAGTACTTC
>TRBV19|.|15|TRBD1|TRBJ2-7
CASSTVNRGIYEQYF
TGTGCCAGTAGTACCGTGAACAGGGGGATCTACGAGCAGTACTTC
>TRBV30|.|14|.|TRBJ1-5
CAWSPGYSNQPQHF
TGTGCCTGGAGCCCCGGGTATAGCAATCAGCCCCAGCATTTT
>TRBV13|.|11|.|TRBJ2-3
CASSLVGTQYF
TGTGCCAGCAGCTTAGTTGGCACGCAGTATTTT
>TRBV6-5|.|16|TRBD1|TRBJ2-1
CASSYSGQGAYNEQFF
TGTGCCAGCAGTTACTCAGGACAGGGGGCTTACAATGAGCAGTTCTTC
>TRBV4-2|.|15|.|TRBJ1-5
CASSLRPGENQPQHF
TGTGCCAGCAGCCTCCGGCCGGGAGAGAATCAGCCCCAGCATTTT
>TRBV30|.|13|.|TRBJ1-2
CAWSPGGSYGYTF
TGTGCCTGGAGTCCGGGTGGGAGTTATGGCTACACCTTC
>TRBV30|few|15|TRBD1|TRBJ2-2
CAWFPPGQYTGELFF
TGTGCCTGGTTCCCCCCGGGACAGTACACCGGGGAGCTGTTTTTT
>TRBV5-6|.|14|.|TRBJ1-2
CASSLGRGVDGYTF
TGTGCCAGCAGCCTGGGACGGGGAGTTGATGGCTACACCTTC
>TRBV2|.|15|.|TRBJ2-2
CASSYTGLVTGELFF
TGTGCCAGCAGTTACACAGGGTTGGTTACCGGGGAGCTGTTTTTT
>TRBV5-1|once|18|TRBD1|TRBJ1-1
CASSLLGQGVVRNTEAFF
TGCGCCAGCAGCTTGCTCGGACAGGGAGTGGTGCGGAACACTGAAGCTTTCTTT
>TRBV30|few|13|TRBD1|TRBJ1-4
CACTRDRAEKLFF
TGTGCCTGCACCAGGGACAGGGCTGAAAAACTGTTTTTT
>TRBV9|.|15|.|TRBJ1-3
CASSVSSFSGNTIYF
TGTGCCAGCAGCGTATCGTCCTTCTCTGGAAACACCATATATTTT
>TRBV9|.|14|TRBD1|TRBJ1-1
CASSKHRGEAEAFF
TGTGCCAGCAGCAAACACAGGGGGGAGGCTGAAGCTTTCTTT
>TRBV5-6|once|15|.|TRBJ2-3
CASSRVMESTDTQYF
TGTGCCAGCAGCCGTGTTATGGAGAGCACAGATACGCAGTATTTT
>TRBV29-1|once|14|.|TRBJ1-4
CSVPSGATNEKLFF
TGCAGCGTTCCTTCAGGGGCAACTAATGAAAAACTGTTTTTT
>TRBV6-1|.|16|.|TRBJ2-1
CASSEGDIASYNEQFF
TGTGCCAGCAGTGAAGGTGACATAGCGTCCTACAATGAGCAGTTCTTC
>TRBV15|.|14|.|TRBJ2-3
CATSYRVGTDTQYF
TGTGCCACCTCGTACAGGGTAGGGACAGATACGCAGTATTTT
>TRBV6-5|.|15|.|TRBJ1-2
CASSQRVLANYGYTF
TGTGCCAGCAGTCAACGGGTCTTAGCTAACTATGGCTACACCTTC
>TRBV10-3|.|14|.|TRBJ2-2
CAISESTGSGELFF
TGTGCCATCAGTGAGTCGACTGGTTCCGGGGAGCTGTTTTTT
>TRBV30|.|12|.|TRBJ1-2
CAWVTQDYGYTF
TGTGCCTGGGTAACCCAGGACTATGGCTACACCTTC
>TRBV5-1|.|13|.|TRBJ2-6
CASSPLGANVLTF
TGCGCCAGCAGCCCCTTGGGGGCCAACGTCCTGACTTTC
>TRBV7-9|.|15|.|TRBJ2-1
CASSSGSFSYNEQFF
TGTGCCAGCAGCTCGGGGTCCTTCTCCTACAATGAGCAGTTCTTC
>TRBV10-3|once|15|TRBD2|TRBJ2-1
CAISYSGDSYNEQFF
TGTGCCATCAGTTATAGCGGGGATTCCTACAATGAGCAGTTCTTC
>TRBV1|.|17|.|TRBJ1-5
CTSSQDQSRELSQPQHF
TGCACCAGCAGCCAAGATCAATCCAGGGAATTGAGTCAGCCCCAGCATTTT
>TRBV6-5|.|15|.|TRBJ1-5
CASSYNSGANQPRHF
TGTGCCAGCAGTTACAATTCAGGGGCAAATCAGCCCCGGCATTTT
>TRBV10-3|.|14|.|TRBJ2-7
CAISEFGGSYEQYF
TGTGCCATCAGTGAGTTTGGAGGCTCCTACGAGCAGTACTTC